The 16 T cell receptor beta chains below all came from one sample that was sequenced in a study of T cell responses to AZD1222 COVID-19 vaccine. This table comes from immunoSEQ multiplex PCR, and its TCRdb copy is limited to in-frame clones, with some not included. Here the sample spans about 160,000 clones, around 94% being singletons. Sequences were derived from peripheral blood, sampled 28 days after the second AZD1222 dose. The receptors here all came from an adult who received the AZD1222 COVID-19 vaccine.

V gene TRBV30 combines with J gene TRBJ1-6, with a tentative D call TRBD1 (6 bases). This CDR3 is 14 amino acids long. Trimming took 3 bases from V and 10 from J, leaving 16 bases between them. Germline CDR1 GTSNPN, CDR2 SVGIG (reference sequence). The CDR3 loop is CAWSVGGLGSPLHF. DNA of the CDR3: TGTGCCTGGAGCGTGGGGGGCCTAGGGTCACCCCTCCACTTT.

The chain couples TRBV18 to TRBJ1-1, with D unresolved. The CDR3 is 13 residues long. With 4 bases removed from V and 2 bases from J, the gap between germline ends came to 8 bases. Germline assignment: CDR1 KGHSH and CDR2 LQKENI. Here the CDR3 DNA reads TGTGCCAGCTCACAGACGGATAACACTGAAGCTTTCTTT. Protein product: CASSQTDNTEAFF.

The chain combines TRBV30 with TRBJ1-5, with D maybe TRBD1 (5 bases). Germline CDR1 is GTSNPN and CDR2 is SVGIG (reference sequence). The ends were cut back, 0 bases at V and 6 bases at J, with 9 bases in the middle. The CDR3 extends over 13 amino acids. CDR3 in amino acids: CAWSVTGGQPQHF. The CDR3 DNA reads TGTGCCTGGAGTGTAACTGGGGGTCAGCCCCAGCATTTT.

The V gene is TRBV10-3, the J gene TRBJ1-5; D not certain. From germline, CDR1 is ENHRY and CDR2 SYGVKD. This CDR3 is built from 13 residues. V dropped 6 bases and J dropped 2 bases, with 8 bases sitting between them. The CDR3: CAIRQVGNQPQHF. CDR3 nucleotide sequence: TGTGCCATCAGGCAGGTGGGCAATCAGCCCCAGCATTTT.

The chain carries TRBV6-4 and TRBJ2-6; D is undetermined. The germline V gene encodes CDR1 MRHNA and CDR2 SNTAGT. The length of the CDR3 is 14 residues. The germline V and J ends were trimmed by 3 bases and 1 base, with 4 bases remaining between them. CDR3 in amino acids: CASSEWSGANVLTF. The CDR3 nucleotides are TGTGCCAGCAGTGAGTGGTCTGGGGCCAACGTCCTGACTTTC.

This chain joins TRBV28 and TRBJ1-1, with D possibly matching TRBD1 (5 bases). This CDR3 comprises 11 residues. Germline CDR1 is MDHEN and CDR2 is SYDVKM. With 4 bases removed from V and 5 bases from J, the gap between germline ends came to 5 bases. Here the CDR3 reads CASSWGTEAFF. The CDR3 coding sequence is TGTGCCAGCAGTTGGGGGACTGAAGCTTTCTTT. Supplemented by reference TRBV28 and TRBJ1-1, the full variable domain reads DVKVTQSSRYLVKRTGEKVFLECVQDMDHENMFWYRQDPGLGLRLIYFSYDVKMKEKGDIPEGYSVSREKKERFSLILESASTNQTSMYLCASSWGTEAFFGQGTRLTVV.

This chain uses TRBV4-2 with TRBJ1-5; D is unresolved. From germline, CDR1 is LGHNA and CDR2 YNFKEQ. V lost 0 bases to trimming and J lost 5 bases, with 5 bases between them. The CDR3 consists of 13 residues. The CDR3 is CASSQDRDQPQHF. The CDR3 region has the DNA TGTGCCAGCAGCCAAGATCGGGATCAGCCCCAGCATTTT.

V usage is TRBV3-1 (or the pseudogene TRBV3-2) and J usage is TRBJ2-1; D gene unclear. Germline V gene data show CDR1 as LGHDT and CDR2 as YNNKEL (reference sequence). The V end was cut by 1 base, the J end by 7 bases, with 8 bases between. The CDR3 has 13 amino acids. The CDR3 bases are TGTGCCAGCAGCCAAGGGTCTTGGAATGAGCAGTTCTTC. It translates to CASSQGSWNEQFF.

The chain combines TRBV7-2 with TRBJ2-7, with D maybe TRBD2 (5 bases). Germline-derived CDR1 and CDR2 are SGHTA and FQGNSA. Trimming removed 5 bases at V and 5 bases at J, with 19 bases between. The CDR3 loop spans 15 amino acids. The CDR3 DNA follows: TGTGCCAGCAGCCCAGGCAGTAGCGCCTCAAACGAGCAGTACTTC. Translation gives CASSPGSSASNEQYF.

This chain connects TRBV28 to TRBJ1-6, with D possibly matching TRBD1 (5 bases). Germline V gene data show CDR1 as MDHEN and CDR2 as SYDVKM. The V end was cut by 6 bases, the J end by 9 bases, with 18 bases between. There are 15 residues in the CDR3. The CDR3 sequence is CASSTPQGLSSPLHF. The CDR3 bases are TGTGCCAGCAGCACTCCCCAGGGTCTGAGTTCACCCCTCCACTTT.

This clone was recorded once. The genes are TRBV28 and TRBJ1-4; TRBD1 matches 7 bases. V shed 6 bases, J shed 5 bases, and the junction held 9 bases outside the gene matches. The CDR3 has 15 amino acids. CDR1 is MDHEN, CDR2 SYDVKM, per germline. CDR3 sequence: CASRTAGTENEKLFF. DNA of the CDR3: TGTGCCAGCAGGACTGCCGGGACAGAGAATGAAAAACTGTTTTTT.

The chain employs TRBV28 and TRBJ1-2, with a possible D match to TRBD1 (6 bases). The germline CDR1 and CDR2 sequences are MDHEN and SYDVKM. The CDR3 contains 14 residues. Deletions cut 5 bases from V and 4 bases from J, with 14 bases between. The CDR3, as DNA: TGTGCCAGCAGTCCTACCCAGGGGCCCTATGGCTACACCTTC. Translating gives CASSPTQGPYGYTF.

The CDR3 loop is CASSFSSGGGETQYF. The DNA for the CDR3 is TGTGCCAGCAGTTTTAGTAGTGGGGGAGGAGAGACCCAGTACTTC. This rearrangement joins TRBV6-2 or TRBV6-3 to TRBJ2-5; possible D gene TRBD2, 6 bases. V gave up 4 bases and J gave up 4 bases, with 16 bases separating them. The germline gives CDR1 MNHEY, CDR2 SVGEGT. The CDR3 has 15 amino acids.

J is TRBJ1-5 and V is TRBV9; D is unresolved. The CDR3 length is 13 residues. Trimming took off 3 bases at V and 5 bases at J, with 9 bases between the two ends. Per germline, CDR1 SGDLS and CDR2 YYNGEE. Here the CDR3 reads CASSDSVDQPQHF. In nucleotides, the CDR3 is TGTGCCAGCAGCGACTCGGTTGATCAGCCCCAGCATTTT.

This clone has a single count. In DNA, the CDR3 is TGTGCCAGCAGTTGGTGGACGGAGAACACTGAAGCTTTCTTT. Translating it yields CASSWWTENTEAFF. V is TRBV6-2 or TRBV6-3 and J is TRBJ1-1, with unresolved D. Germline V gives CDR1 MNHEY, CDR2 SVGEGT. Trimming pared 4 bases from V and 1 base from J, leaving 10 bases between. This CDR3 comprises 14 residues.

V gene TRBV12-3 or TRBV12-4 combines with J gene TRBJ1-2, with 8 bases fitting TRBD1. This CDR3 region has 12 residues. V lost 5 bases to trimming and J lost 8 bases; unmatched junction nucleotides: 4. The CDR3 here is CASSRQGWGYTF. The CDR3 DNA reads as TGTGCCAGCAGTAGACAGGGGTGGGGCTACACCTTC.